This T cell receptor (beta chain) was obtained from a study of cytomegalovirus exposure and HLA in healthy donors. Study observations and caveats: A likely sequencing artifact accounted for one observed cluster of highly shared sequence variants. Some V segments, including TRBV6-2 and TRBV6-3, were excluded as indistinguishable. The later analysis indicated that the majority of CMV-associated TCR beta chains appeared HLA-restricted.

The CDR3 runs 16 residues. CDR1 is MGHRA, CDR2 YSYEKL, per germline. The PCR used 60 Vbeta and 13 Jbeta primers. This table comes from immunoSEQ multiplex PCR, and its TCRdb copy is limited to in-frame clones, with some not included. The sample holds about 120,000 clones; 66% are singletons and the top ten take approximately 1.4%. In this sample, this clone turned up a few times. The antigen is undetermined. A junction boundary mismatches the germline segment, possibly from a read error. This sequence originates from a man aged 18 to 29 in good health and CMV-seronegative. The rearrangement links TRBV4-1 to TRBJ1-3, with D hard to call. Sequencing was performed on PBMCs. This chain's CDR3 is CASSEDPVSVWNTIYF. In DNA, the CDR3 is TGCGCCAGCAGCGAAGACCCCGTCTCGGTGTGGAACACCATATATTTT.